One sample yielded the 32 T cell receptor beta chains listed below, sequenced in a study of T cells in localized non-small cell lung cancer. The repertoire was sequenced with immunoSEQ multiplex PCR; TCRdb's copy has only in-frame clones and lacks some. Of some 12,000 clones in the sample, around 83% were seen once. The sequencing used peripheral blood, collected before any cancer treatment. These receptors all stem from a male donor at least 60 years old with stage I lung adenocarcinoma.

V and J are TRBV29-1 and TRBJ1-1, with D unresolved. Germline V gene sequence: CDR1 SQVTM, CDR2 ANQGSEA. The CDR3 is 11 residues long. The V end was cut by 5 bases, the J end by 1 base, with 5 bases between. DNA for the CDR3: TGCAGCGTTCATGGGAACACTGAAGCTTTCTTT. Protein sequence: CSVHGNTEAFF.

This clone was seen a few times. The chain links TRBV6-5 to TRBJ1-1; 8 bases align to TRBD1. Losses at the gene ends were 6 bases for V and 5 bases for J; bases not matched to a gene: 8. CDR1 MNHEY and CDR2 SVGAGI come from the germline V gene. The CDR3 has 14 amino acids. CDR3 sequence reads: CASRNDRGGTEAFF. As DNA, the CDR3 is TGTGCCAGCAGAAACGACAGGGGAGGTACTGAAGCTTTCTTT.

This rearrangement joins TRBV2 to TRBJ2-5; no definite D call. The CDR3 length is 16 residues. Germline CDR1 SNHLY, CDR2 FYNNEI. Deletions cut 2 bases from V and 1 base from J, with 14 bases between. The CDR3 loop reads CASSERRVVGQETQYF. The CDR3 coding sequence is TGTGCCAGCAGTGAACGCCGGGTTGTGGGCCAAGAGACCCAGTACTTC.

This chain joins TRBV9 and TRBJ2-1; 7 bases fit TRBD2. The CDR3 has 16 residues. V was clipped by 0 bases and J by 2 bases; unmatched bases: 5. Germline V lookup: CDR1 SGDLS, CDR2 YYNGEE. In nucleotides, the CDR3 is TGTGCCAGCAGCGTAGTGGCTAGCGGAGCCTACAATGAGCAGTTCTTC. Translating it yields CASSVVASGAYNEQFF.

V usage is TRBV27 and J usage is TRBJ2-1; 10 bases fit TRBD1. V lost 3 bases and J lost 4; bases outside the gene matches: 3. The CDR3 length is 15 residues. Germline CDR1 reads MNHEY; CDR2 reads SMNVEV (reference sequence). The CDR3 here is CASSLTGGRYNEQFF. In nucleotides, the CDR3 is TGTGCCAGCAGTTTGACAGGGGGCAGGTACAATGAGCAGTTCTTC.

This chain links TRBV2 with TRBJ2-5; 8 nucleotides line up with TRBD1. The CDR3 runs 14 residues. V was pared by 2 bases and J by 5 bases, with 4 bases of the junction left unmatched. Germline lookup yields CDR1 SNHLY and CDR2 FYNNEI. DNA of the CDR3: TGTGCCAGCAGTGAACCAGGGGGCAAGGAGACCCAGTACTTC. This sequence encodes CASSEPGGKETQYF.

As to this clone: The same CDR3 also results from other DNA sequences found in this sample. V and J are TRBV5-6 and TRBJ2-3, with TRBD2 matching over 8 bases. V shed 1 base, J shed 4 bases, and the junction held 5 bases outside the gene matches. This CDR3 region has 15 residues. CDR1 and CDR2 (germline): SGHDT, YYEEEE. The CDR3: CASSLTSGRPDTQYF. The CDR3 region has the DNA TGTGCCAGCAGCTTGACTAGCGGTCGGCCAGATACGCAGTATTTT.

The chain is built from TRBV10-3 and TRBJ2-5; 8 nucleotides line up with TRBD1. This CDR3 is built from 14 residues. After removal of 8 bases from V and 5 bases from J, the junction contained 10 bases not matched to a gene. Germline CDR1 is ENHRY and CDR2 is SYGVKD. The CDR3 DNA sequence: TGTGCCATCCGTCCAGAGACAGGGGAGGAGACCCAGTACTTC. Its translation: CAIRPETGEETQYF.

The chain has TRBV19 and TRBJ2-1; possible D gene TRBD1, 6 bases. CDR1 LNHDA and CDR2 SQIVND come from the germline V gene (reference sequence). The V gene lost 4 bases and the J gene lost 10 bases, with 14 bases spanning the gap. CDR3 length: 13 amino acids. CDR3 sequence: CASSTTGLGEQFF. CDR3 DNA: TGTGCCAGTAGTACCACAGGGTTGGGAGAGCAGTTCTTC. The entire variable domain, with the rest obtained from reference TRBV19 and TRBJ2-1, is as follows: DGGITQSPKYLFRKEGQNVTLSCEQNLNHDAMYWYRQDPGQGLRLIYYSQIVNDFQKGDIAEGYSVSREKKESFPLTVTSAQKNPTAFYLCASSTTGLGEQFFGPGTRLTVL.

The chain recombines TRBV28 with TRBJ1-2; D possibly corresponds to TRBD1 (5 bases). Germline V CDR1 and CDR2: MDHEN, SYDVKM. CDR3 length: 11 amino acids. V shed 8 bases and J shed 6 bases, with 10 bases lying between them. CDR3 DNA sequence: TGTGCCAGCGAGGCCAGGGATGGCTACACCTTC. This gives the protein CASEARDGYTF.

The chain's CDR3 is CASSKGLDADEQFF. For the CDR3, the DNA is TGTGCCAGCAGCAAAGGACTGGACGCGGATGAGCAGTTCTTC. The rearrangement joins TRBV7-9 to TRBJ2-1; D possibly corresponds to TRBD2 (5 bases). V lost 5 bases to trimming and J lost 8 bases, with 16 bases between them. From germline, CDR1 is SEHNR and CDR2 FQNEAQ (reference sequence). This CDR3 comprises 14 residues.

The rearrangement joins TRBV7-2 to TRBJ2-3; either TRBD1 or TRBD2 may fit D (6 bases each). Germline V gives CDR1 SGHTA, CDR2 FQGNSA. Trimming removed 6 bases at V and 0 bases at J, with 25 bases between. The CDR3 consists of 19 residues. The CDR3 sequence: CASSFRGLIVGHSTDTQYF. As DNA, the CDR3 is TGTGCCAGCAGTTTCAGGGGACTGATAGTGGGACATAGCACAGATACGCAGTATTTT.

The CDR3 sequence is CASSSYLVPVGQFF. The CDR3 DNA reads TGTGCCAGCAGCTCGTACCTAGTTCCTGTGGGGCAGTTCTTC. The chain couples TRBV7-3 to TRBJ2-1; D not resolved. The CDR3 covers 14 residues. V was clipped by 4 bases and J by 12 bases, with 19 bases between them. Germline V CDR1 and CDR2: SGHTA, FQGTGA.

The V call is TRBV7-2, the J call TRBJ2-1; possibly TRBD1 for D (6 bases). The CDR3 consists of 16 residues. The germline gives CDR1 SGHTA, CDR2 FQGNSA. V lost 4 bases and J 2 bases, leaving 15 bases between the germline ends. For the CDR3, the DNA is TGTGCCAGCAGCTCCCAGGGGCCCGGGGCCTACAATGAGCAGTTCTTC. This codes for CASSSQGPGAYNEQFF. Filled out from reference TRBV7-2 and TRBJ2-1, the complete variable domain reads GAGVSQSPSNKVTEKGKDVELRCDPISGHTALYWYRQSLGQGLEFLIYFQGNSAPDKSGLPSDRFSAERTGGSVSTLTIQRTQQEDSAVYLCASSSQGPGAYNEQFFGPGTRLTVL.

The table lists this clone with a count of one. This chain uses TRBV9 with TRBJ2-3, with TRBD1 matching 9 bases. There are 16 residues in the CDR3. After removal of 0 bases from V and 4 bases from J, the junction contained 6 bases not matched to a gene. Germline V gene sequence: CDR1 SGDLS, CDR2 YYNGEE. For the CDR3, the DNA is TGTGCCAGCAGCGTAGTGGGACAGGGAGCATCAGATACGCAGTATTTT. Translation: CASSVVGQGASDTQYF.

This chain uses TRBV29-1 with TRBJ2-5, with 7 bases identical to TRBD1. Germline V gene data show CDR1 as SQVTM and CDR2 as ANQGSEA. This CDR3 is built from 12 residues. The ends lost 7 bases at V and 1 base at J; junction bases unmatched: 3. In DNA form, the CDR3 reads TGCAGCGCGGGACAGCCCCAAGAGACCCAGTACTTC. This codes for CSAGQPQETQYF.

With regard to this clone: The germline gene is not matched at one end of the junction; a read error may be the cause. The chain carries TRBV5-1 and TRBJ1-3; D possibly corresponds to TRBD1 (5 bases). Germline assignment: CDR1 SGHRS and CDR2 YFSETQ. The CDR3 spans 13 residues. This CDR3 is CASRLGDGNTIYF. The CDR3 bases are TGCGCCAGCAGATTGGGGGACGGAAACACCATATATTTT.

J is TRBJ2-1 and V is TRBV7-3, with TRBD2 matching over 8 bases. With 4 bases clipped from V and 6 bases from J, the junction kept 2 bases outside the gene matches. Germline loops: CDR1 SGHTA, CDR2 FQGTGA. The CDR3 runs 13 residues. Here the CDR3 reads CASSSRGGNEQFF. In DNA form, the CDR3 reads TGTGCCAGCAGCTCCCGGGGGGGCAATGAGCAGTTCTTC.

CDR3 sequence reads: CASSPSMGWAYNEQFF. CDR3 nucleotides: TGTGCCAGCAGCCCGTCAATGGGGTGGGCTTACAATGAGCAGTTCTTC. The chain recombines TRBV7-6 with TRBJ2-1; D not certain. Deletions cut 5 bases from V and 4 bases from J, with 18 bases between. This CDR3 spans 16 amino acids. Germline V gives CDR1 SGHVS, CDR2 FNYEAQ.

The chain combines TRBV6-6 with TRBJ2-2, with 8 positions matching TRBD2. V lost 7 bases and J lost 4; bases outside the gene matches: 8. From germline, CDR1 is MNHNY and CDR2 SVGAGI (reference sequence). The CDR3 is 15 residues long. In nucleotides, the CDR3 is TGTGCCAGCATTTCCGGGGGGGCGACCACCGGGGAGCTGTTTTTT. It specifies CASISGGATTGELFF.

The chain recombines TRBV19 with TRBJ1-2; D is unclear. Trimming removed 8 bases at V and 4 bases at J, with 14 bases between. CDR1 and CDR2 from the germline V gene are LNHDA and SQIVND (reference sequence). This CDR3 comprises 13 residues. CDR3 DNA sequence: TGTGCCAGTCGCCAAGGGCAGCTCTATGGCTACACCTTC. Its translation: CASRQGQLYGYTF.

CDR3 DNA: TGTGCCATACAACGGGACAGGGTCAGCGAGCAGTACTTC. Encoded protein: CAIQRDRVSEQYF. The chain uses TRBV28 and TRBJ2-7; 9 nucleotides align to TRBD1. J was trimmed by 6 bases and V by 10 bases; bases with no gene match: 10. Germline assignment: CDR1 MDHEN and CDR2 SYDVKM. The CDR3 sequence is 13 residues long.

This clone was seen more than once but under ten times. CDR3 region: CASSESWVGTEAFF. CDR3 sequence (DNA): TGTGCCAGCAGTGAAAGCTGGGTAGGCACTGAAGCTTTCTTT. V and J are TRBV25-1 and TRBJ1-1; D uncertain. V was trimmed by 2 bases and J by 4 bases, leaving 11 bases between them. This CDR3 spans 14 amino acids. From germline, CDR1 is MGHDK and CDR2 SYGVNS.

V and J are TRBV7-2 and TRBJ2-6, with D maybe TRBD2 (5 bases). This CDR3 has 18 amino acids. Germline CDR1 and CDR2: SGHTA and FQGNSA. The V end was cut by 5 bases, the J end by 0 bases, with 17 bases between. The CDR3 reads CASSPSTSTSSGANVLTF. The CDR3 nucleotides read TGTGCCAGCAGCCCCTCGACAAGTACTAGCTCTGGGGCCAACGTCCTGACTTTC.

The chain links TRBV5-4 to TRBJ2-3, with 7 bases identical to TRBD2. Germline CDR1 reads SGHNT; CDR2 reads YYREEE (reference sequence). Trimming cost V 2 bases and J 10 bases; bases outside gene matches: 13. There are 15 residues in the CDR3. CDR3 sequence: CASSLDLSGRVAQYF. The CDR3 DNA is TGTGCCAGCAGCTTAGATCTCTCAGGGAGGGTAGCGCAGTATTTT.

The rearrangement joins TRBV11-2 to TRBJ2-7; D is perhaps TRBD1 (6 bases). The germline CDR1 and CDR2 sequences are SGHAT and FQNNGV. This CDR3 region has 14 residues. V was trimmed by 4 bases and J by 4 bases, leaving 14 bases between them. The CDR3 coding sequence is TGTGCCAGCAGCTCTCTCCGGGACATGTACGAGCAGTACTTC. This encodes CASSSLRDMYEQYF. Looking up the rest from reference TRBV11-2 and TRBJ2-7 gives the full variable domain: EAGVAQSPRYKIIEKRQSVAFWCNPISGHATLYWYQQILGQGPKLLIQFQNNGVVDDSQLPKDRFSAERLKGVDSTLKIQPAKLEDSAVYLCASSSLRDMYEQYFGPGTRLTVT.

The chain recombines TRBV11-2 with TRBJ1-1; no clear D gene. Germline assignment: CDR1 SGHAT and CDR2 FQNNGV. The CDR3 has 16 amino acids. The V gene lost 2 bases and the J gene lost 5 bases, with 18 bases spanning the gap. The CDR3 nucleotides read TGTGCCAGCAGCTTAAACGCCCCCCCACTGGGGACTGAAGCTTTCTTT. Protein sequence: CASSLNAPPLGTEAFF.

V and J are TRBV4-1 and TRBJ2-2, with D possibly being TRBD2 (5 bases). V lost 1 base and J 5 bases, leaving 14 bases between the germline ends. CDR3 length: 16 residues. CDR1 and CDR2 from the germline V gene are MGHRA and YSYEKL. This CDR3 reads CASSQGRILWTGELFF. CDR3 sequence (DNA): TGCGCCAGCAGCCAAGGGAGGATCCTGTGGACCGGGGAGCTGTTTTTT.

The chain uses TRBV12-1 and TRBJ2-1; TRBD2 is the table's D call and was not checked against the DNA. TRBV12-1 is described as a pseudogene. The CDR3 is 14 amino acids. CDR3 amino acids: CASSFGTSDNEQFF. DNA of the CDR3: TGTGCCAGCAGCTTTGGGACTAGCGATAATGAGCAGTTCTTC.

The chain uses TRBV5-3 and TRBJ1-6; D gene uncertain. TRBV5-3 belongs to the ORF category, with a function that is uncertain. The length of the CDR3 is 13 residues. Between the trimmed V and J ends, which lost 2 bases and 7 bases, there was a span of 7 bases. CDR3 loop: CARSFIQNSPLHF. CDR3 in DNA: TGTGCCAGAAGCTTCATCCAGAATTCACCCCTCCACTTT.

The chain is built from TRBV11-2 and TRBJ1-2; 7 positions agree with TRBD1. Germline CDR1 SGHAT, CDR2 FQNNGV. This CDR3 contains 14 residues. Trimming removed 1 base from V and 5 bases from J; junction bases left unmatched: 4. The CDR3 DNA is TGTGCCAGCAGCTTAGTGAGGGGGCGGTATGGCTACACCTTC. Protein: CASSLVRGRYGYTF. Full variable domain (outside the CDR3, taken from reference TRBV11-2 and TRBJ1-2): EAGVAQSPRYKIIEKRQSVAFWCNPISGHATLYWYQQILGQGPKLLIQFQNNGVVDDSQLPKDRFSAERLKGVDSTLKIQPAKLEDSAVYLCASSLVRGRYGYTFGSGTRLTVV.

This rearrangement joins TRBV7-3 to TRBJ1-1; D is unresolved. Per the germline V gene, CDR1 is SGHTA and CDR2 is FQGTGA. Trimming took 2 bases from V and 2 from J, leaving 15 bases between them. The CDR3 contains 16 residues. The CDR3 DNA reads TGTGCCAGCAGCTTATGGGCAGATCGACTCAACACTGAAGCTTTCTTT. Translation: CASSLWADRLNTEAFF.